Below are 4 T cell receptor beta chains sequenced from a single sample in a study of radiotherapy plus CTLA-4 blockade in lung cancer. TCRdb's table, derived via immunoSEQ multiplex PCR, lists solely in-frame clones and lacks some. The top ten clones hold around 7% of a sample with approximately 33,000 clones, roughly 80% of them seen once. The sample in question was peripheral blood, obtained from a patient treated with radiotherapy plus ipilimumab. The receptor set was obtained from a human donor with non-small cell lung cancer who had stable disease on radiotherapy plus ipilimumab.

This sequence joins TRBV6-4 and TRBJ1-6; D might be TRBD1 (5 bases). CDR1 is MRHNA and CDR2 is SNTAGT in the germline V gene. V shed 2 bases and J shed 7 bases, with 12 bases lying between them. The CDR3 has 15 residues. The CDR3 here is CASSDRAGVNSPLHF. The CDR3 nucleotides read TGTGCCAGCAGTGACCGAGCGGGGGTAAATTCACCCCTCCACTTT.

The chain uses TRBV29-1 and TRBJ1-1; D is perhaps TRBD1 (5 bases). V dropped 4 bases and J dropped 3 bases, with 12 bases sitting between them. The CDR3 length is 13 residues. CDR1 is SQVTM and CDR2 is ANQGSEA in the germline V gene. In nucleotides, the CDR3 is TGCAGCGTTGTGGGAGGGGTTGACACTGAAGCTTTCTTT. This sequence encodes CSVVGGVDTEAFF.

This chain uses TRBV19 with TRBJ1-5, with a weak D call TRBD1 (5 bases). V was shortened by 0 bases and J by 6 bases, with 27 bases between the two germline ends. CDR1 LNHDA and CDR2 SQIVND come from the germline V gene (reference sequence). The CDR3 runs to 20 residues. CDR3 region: CASSIDVGGVTFGWSQPQHF. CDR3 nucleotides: TGTGCCAGTAGTATAGATGTCGGGGGAGTTACCTTCGGTTGGAGTCAGCCCCAGCATTTT.

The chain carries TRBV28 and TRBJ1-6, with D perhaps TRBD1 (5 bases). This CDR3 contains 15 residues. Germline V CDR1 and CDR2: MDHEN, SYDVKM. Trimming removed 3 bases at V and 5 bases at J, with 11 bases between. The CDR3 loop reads CASSLGGINNSPLHF. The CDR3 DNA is TGTGCCAGCAGTTTGGGGGGAATCAATAATTCACCCCTCCACTTT. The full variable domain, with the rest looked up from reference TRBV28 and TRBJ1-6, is DVKVTQSSRYLVKRTGEKVFLECVQDMDHENMFWYRQDPGLGLRLIYFSYDVKMKEKGDIPEGYSVSREKKERFSLILESASTNQTSMYLCASSLGGINNSPLHFGNGTRLTVT.